This T cell receptor (beta chain) was found in a study of shared T cell receptors in the human thymus. The length of the CDR3 is 16 residues. Per germline, CDR1 SGHTA and CDR2 FQGNSA. With 2 bases removed from V and 2 bases from J, the gap between germline ends came to 15 bases. The table came from immunoSEQ multiplex PCR; TCRdb's copy has only in-frame clones and leaves some out. This table has 700,000 to 750,000 clones, 70% to 90% appearing once. In addition, the sample was reused for a study of human thymus T cells. From that report: Biased V and J segment usage appeared in thymus and peripheral blood. Unrelated individuals reportedly shared highly overlapping thymic TCR repertoires.

The clonotype comes from a girl in the first two years of life with a congenital heart defect. Material: thymocytes. This chain uses TRBV7-2 with TRBJ1-1; D gene unclear. The CDR3 here is CASSLRTPVINTEAFF. The CDR3 nucleotides are TGTGCCAGCAGCTTAAGGACTCCAGTCATCAACACTGAAGCTTTCTTT.